The 21 T cell receptor beta chains reported below all come from one sample, sequenced in a study of OX40 agonist ivuxolimab in advanced cancers. The library came from the immunoSEQ multiplex PCR assay. TCRdb's version of the immuneACCESS table is confined to in-frame rearrangements and falls short of the full clone set. An unresolved V gene accounts for under half of the shortfall where checked; the remainder is of unknown origin. The sample has approximately 60,000 clones on record, around 84% of them singletons. Clones ranked in the top ten supply approximately 2% of the sample. The starting material was CD4+ or CD8+ T cells sorted from blood, obtained in a trial of the OX40 agonist ivuxolimab. The receptors shown here come from an adult with an advanced solid tumor such as melanoma, head and neck, liver or kidney cancer.

This clone was seen a few times. CDR3 residues: CASSLTTAEAFF. The CDR3 coding sequence is TGTGCCAGCAGCTTGACAACAGCAGAAGCTTTCTTT. The chain couples TRBV7-9 to TRBJ1-1, with no clear D. The CDR3 length is 12 residues. Germline V gives CDR1 SEHNR, CDR2 FQNEAQ (reference sequence). Trimming cost V 3 bases and J 8 bases, with 10 bases left between them.

The chain uses TRBV4-1 and TRBJ1-1; possible D gene TRBD1, 5 bases. This CDR3 is 15 amino acids long. V lost 6 bases and J lost 5, with 19 bases in between. The V gene's germline CDR1 is MGHRA and CDR2 YSYEKL. CDR3 sequence: CASRTPGQGRTEAFF. The CDR3 nucleotides are TGCGCCAGCAGAACCCCGGGGCAGGGAAGGACTGAAGCTTTCTTT.

This clone was counted a few times. The CDR3 DNA is TGTGCCAGCAGCCCTCAGGCGGCAGTAGGCAATCAGCCCCAGCATTTT. Translated, it gives CASSPQAAVGNQPQHF. The chain couples TRBV7-2 to TRBJ1-5; D remains unclear. The CDR3 covers 16 residues. The germline V and J ends were trimmed by 5 bases and 2 bases, with 16 bases remaining between them. Germline V CDR1 and CDR2: SGHTA, FQGNSA.

This rearrangement joins TRBV7-9 to TRBJ2-2; TRBD2 matches 11 bases. There are 16 residues in the CDR3. Per germline, CDR1 SEHNR and CDR2 FQNEAQ (reference sequence). The CDR3 reads CVLDQELAGDTGELFF. The DNA of the CDR3 is TGTGTCCTAGATCAGGAACTAGCGGGAGACACCGGGGAGCTGTTTTTT.

J is TRBJ1-2 and V is TRBV28, with D possibly being TRBD1 (6 bases). The germline V gene has CDR1 MDHEN and CDR2 SYDVKM. V was trimmed by 6 bases and J by 2 bases, leaving 7 bases between them. The CDR3 sequence is 12 residues long. CDR3 sequence: CASSTGNYGYTF. CDR3 coding DNA: TGTGCCAGCAGCACAGGGAACTATGGCTACACCTTC.

The chain couples TRBV21-1 to TRBJ2-3; the table calls TRBD2, which could not be checked here. TRBV21-1 is reported as a pseudogene. The CDR3 is 16 amino acids. The CDR3 is CASSQTSGELTDTQYF. The CDR3 DNA follows: TGTGCCAGCAGCCAGACTAGCGGGGAACTCACAGATACGCAGTATTTT.

This clone was observed once. As DNA, the CDR3 is TGCGCCAGCAGCTTAACAGGGAGAAGAAATGAAAAACTGTTTTTT. This gives the protein CASSLTGRRNEKLFF. The chain joins TRBV5-1 to TRBJ1-4, with D perhaps matching TRBD1 (6 bases). CDR3 length: 15 amino acids. V lost 2 bases and J 5 bases, leaving 13 bases between the germline ends. CDR1 is SGHRS and CDR2 is YFSETQ in the germline V gene.

The chain uses TRBV7-2 and TRBJ1-5, with TRBD1 as a possible D gene (5 bases). This CDR3 has 15 residues. V lost 2 bases to trimming and J lost 6 bases, with 14 bases between them. CDR1 is SGHTA and CDR2 is FQGNSA in the germline V gene. This CDR3 is CASSLIGAKGQPQHF. The CDR3 region has the DNA TGTGCCAGCAGCTTAATCGGGGCTAAGGGTCAGCCCCAGCATTTT.

This clone counts as medium-sized (0.01 to 0.1%). The V call is TRBV9, the J call TRBJ2-6; D call uncertain. Germline CDR1 is SGDLS and CDR2 is YYNGEE. Trimming shortened V by 3 bases and J by 4 bases, and 11 bases separated the two germline ends. The CDR3 has 15 amino acids. In DNA form, the CDR3 reads TGTGCCAGCAGCGAGAGCCGGACCGGGGCCAACGTCCTGACTTTC. As protein: CASSESRTGANVLTF.

In DNA form, the CDR3 reads TGTGCCAGCAGCCCCGGACACGATTATAATTCACCCCTCCACTTT. Amino acids: CASSPGHDYNSPLHF. This chain uses TRBV9 with TRBJ1-6, with D perhaps matching TRBD1 (5 bases). The CDR3 covers 15 residues. The germline V gene has CDR1 SGDLS and CDR2 YYNGEE. V was cut by 4 bases and J by 4 bases, with 12 bases left in between. Based on the CDR3 plus reference TRBV9 and TRBJ1-6, the full variable domain is DSGVTQTPKHLITATGQRVTLRCSPRSGDLSVYWYQQSLDQGLQFLIQYYNGEERAKGNILERFSAQQFPDLHSELNLSSLELGDSALYFCASSPGHDYNSPLHFGNGTRLTVT.

This chain joins TRBV19 and TRBJ1-1, with D possibly matching TRBD1 (6 bases). CDR3 length: 14 amino acids. V gave up 7 bases and J gave up 1 base, with 13 bases separating them. Germline V CDR1 and CDR2: LNHDA, SQIVND (reference sequence). The CDR3 sequence: CASTKTGKNTEAFF. For the CDR3, the DNA is TGTGCCAGTACCAAAACAGGGAAGAACACTGAAGCTTTCTTT. Variable domain in full (rest from reference TRBV19 and TRBJ1-1): DGGITQSPKYLFRKEGQNVTLSCEQNLNHDAMYWYRQDPGQGLRLIYYSQIVNDFQKGDIAEGYSVSREKKESFPLTVTSAQKNPTAFYLCASTKTGKNTEAFFGQGTRLTVV.

The chain links TRBV5-1 to TRBJ2-5, with D perhaps TRBD1 (5 bases). CDR1 and CDR2 from the germline V gene are SGHRS and YFSETQ. V lost 0 bases to trimming and J lost 7 bases, with 13 bases between them. The CDR3 extends over 14 amino acids. CDR3 DNA: TGCGCCAGCAGCTTGGCAGTAGGGGATGGGACCCAGTACTTC. Its protein is CASSLAVGDGTQYF. Looking up the rest from reference TRBV5-1 and TRBJ2-5 gives the full variable domain: KAGVTQTPRYLIKTRGQQVTLSCSPISGHRSVSWYQQTPGQGLQFLFEYFSETQRNKGNFPGRFSGRQFSNSRSEMNVSTLELGDSALYLCASSLAVGDGTQYFGPGTRLLVL.

This sequence joins TRBV27 and TRBJ2-7; D possibly corresponds to TRBD2 (6 bases). Germline V gene sequence: CDR1 MNHEY, CDR2 SMNVEV (reference sequence). CDR3 length equals 16 residues. V lost 2 bases and J 3 bases, leaving 17 bases between the germline ends. Here the CDR3 reads CASSLRREKDLYEQYF. The CDR3 region has the DNA TGTGCCAGCAGTTTAAGGCGGGAAAAGGACCTCTACGAGCAGTACTTC.

This clone has only a few counts. V is TRBV5-1 and J is TRBJ2-2; D uncertain. V lost 0 bases, J lost 0 bases, and 6 bases lay in between. Germline CDR1 is SGHRS and CDR2 is YFSETQ. The CDR3 has 15 residues. The CDR3 here is CASSLAVSNTGELFF. For the CDR3, the DNA is TGCGCCAGCAGCTTGGCAGTTTCGAACACCGGGGAGCTGTTTTTT.

This chain connects TRBV4-1 to TRBJ2-1; D possibly corresponds to TRBD1 (5 bases). The CDR3 covers 20 residues. Germline lookup yields CDR1 MGHRA and CDR2 YSYEKL. V dropped 0 bases and J dropped 1 base, with 22 bases sitting between them. The CDR3 nucleotides are TGCGCCAGCAGCCAAGAAGACAACCCACGCAGGGTAGGGTCCTACAATGAGCAGTTCTTC. Protein sequence: CASSQEDNPRRVGSYNEQFF.

This chain joins TRBV15 and TRBJ2-2, with 7 bases fitting TRBD1. The V and J ends lost 2 bases and 7 bases, in that order; junction bases with no gene match: 7. Germline assignment: CDR1 LNHNV and CDR2 YYDKDF (reference sequence). The CDR3 length is 15 residues. The CDR3 reads CATSRRRGLDGELFF. The CDR3 DNA follows: TGTGCCACCAGCAGACGAAGGGGGCTAGACGGGGAGCTGTTTTTT. The entire variable domain, with the rest obtained from reference TRBV15 and TRBJ2-2, is as follows: DAMVIQNPRYQVTQFGKPVTLSCSQTLNHNVMYWYQQKSSQAPKLLFHYYDKDFNNEADTPDNFQSRRPNTSFCFLDIRSPGLGDTAMYLCATSRRRGLDGELFFGEGSRLTVL.

This clone was detected a few times. Here the CDR3 reads CAWKRQVNGYTF. In DNA, the CDR3 is TGTGCCTGGAAAAGACAGGTGAATGGCTACACCTTC. The V gene is TRBV30, the J gene TRBJ1-2, with D possibly TRBD1 on 6 matching bases. CDR1 GTSNPN and CDR2 SVGIG come from the germline V gene (reference sequence). With 4 bases removed from V and 6 bases from J, the gap between germline ends came to 12 bases. The CDR3 consists of 12 residues.

This chain links TRBV2 with TRBJ1-6; 9 bases map to TRBD1. Per the germline V gene, CDR1 is SNHLY and CDR2 is FYNNEI. Losses at the gene ends were 6 bases for V and 5 bases for J; bases not matched to a gene: 5. CDR3 length equals 15 residues. CDR3 in DNA: TGTGCCAGCAGAACAGGGGGCTGGAATAATTCACCCCTCCACTTT. It codes for CASRTGGWNNSPLHF. The full variable domain, its missing parts supplied by reference TRBV2 and TRBJ1-6, is EPEVTQTPSHQVTQMGQEVILRCVPISNHLYFYWYRQILGQKVEFLVSFYNNEISEKSEIFDDQFSVERPDGSNFTLKIRSTKLEDSAMYFCASRTGGWNNSPLHFGNGTRLTVT.

The rearrangement uses TRBV5-1 and TRBJ2-5, with 11 bases lining up with TRBD2. Germline assignment: CDR1 SGHRS and CDR2 YFSETQ. The CDR3 runs 14 residues. The V and J ends lost 0 bases and 12 bases, in that order; junction bases with no gene match: 7. The CDR3 bases are TGCGCCAGCAGCTTGGCATTAGCGGGGGGGCCGAAGTACTTC. Translation gives CASSLALAGGPKYF.

The chain uses TRBV7-2 and TRBJ1-2; D gene unclear. V was shortened by 9 bases and J by 8 bases, with 22 bases between the two germline ends. CDR1 and CDR2 (germline): SGHTA, FQGNSA. This CDR3 is built from 14 residues. This CDR3 is CASTGRSTVGGYTF. In DNA form, the CDR3 reads TGTGCCAGTACCGGGAGGTCCACTGTTGGGGGCTACACCTTC.

The chain uses TRBV4-2 and TRBJ2-7; D gene ambiguous. Germline V gene sequence: CDR1 LGHNA, CDR2 YNFKEQ. CDR3 length equals 12 residues. Trimming stripped 8 bases from V and 2 bases from J, with 10 bases between. CDR3: CASPPRTYEQYF. For the CDR3, the DNA is TGTGCCAGCCCCCCGCGAACCTACGAGCAGTACTTC.